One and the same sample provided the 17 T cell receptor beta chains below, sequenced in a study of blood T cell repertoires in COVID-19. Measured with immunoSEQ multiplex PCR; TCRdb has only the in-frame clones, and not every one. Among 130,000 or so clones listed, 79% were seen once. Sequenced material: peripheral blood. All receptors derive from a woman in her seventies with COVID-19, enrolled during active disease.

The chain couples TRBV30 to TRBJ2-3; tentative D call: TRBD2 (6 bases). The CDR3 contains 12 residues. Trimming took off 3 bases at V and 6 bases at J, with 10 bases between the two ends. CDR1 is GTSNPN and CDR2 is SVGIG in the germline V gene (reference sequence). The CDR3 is CAWSGTWDTQYF. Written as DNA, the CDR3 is TGTGCCTGGAGCGGGACTTGGGATACGCAGTATTTT.

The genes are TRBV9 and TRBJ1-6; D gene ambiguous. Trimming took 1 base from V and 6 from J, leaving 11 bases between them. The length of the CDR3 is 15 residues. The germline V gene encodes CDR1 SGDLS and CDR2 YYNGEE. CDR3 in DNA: TGTGCCAGCAGCGTACGGGATGGGCCTAATTCACCCCTCCACTTT. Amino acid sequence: CASSVRDGPNSPLHF.

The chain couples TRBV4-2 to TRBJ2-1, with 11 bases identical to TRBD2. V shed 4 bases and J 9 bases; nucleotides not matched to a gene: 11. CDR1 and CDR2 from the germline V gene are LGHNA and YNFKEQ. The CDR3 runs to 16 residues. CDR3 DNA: TGTGCCAGCAGCCGAGGAGTAGCGGGGGGGCTGAGTGAGCAGTTCTTC. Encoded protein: CASSRGVAGGLSEQFF.

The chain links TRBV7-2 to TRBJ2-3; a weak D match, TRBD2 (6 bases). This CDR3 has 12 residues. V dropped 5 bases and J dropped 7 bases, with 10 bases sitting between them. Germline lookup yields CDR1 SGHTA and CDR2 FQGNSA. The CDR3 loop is CASSPGGNTQYF. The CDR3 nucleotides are TGTGCCAGCAGCCCCGGCGGGAATACGCAGTATTTT.

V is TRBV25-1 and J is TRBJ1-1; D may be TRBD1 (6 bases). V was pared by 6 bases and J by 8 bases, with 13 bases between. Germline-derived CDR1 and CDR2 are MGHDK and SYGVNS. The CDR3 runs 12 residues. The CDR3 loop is CASRGGRNEAFF. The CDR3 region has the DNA TGTGCCAGCAGGGGGGGGCGGAACGAAGCTTTCTTT.

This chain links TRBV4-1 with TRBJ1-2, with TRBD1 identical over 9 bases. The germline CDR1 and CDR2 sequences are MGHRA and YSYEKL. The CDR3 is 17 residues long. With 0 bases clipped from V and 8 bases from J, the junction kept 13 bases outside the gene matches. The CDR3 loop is CASSQDTGQGLYGGYTF. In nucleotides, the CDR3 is TGCGCCAGCAGCCAAGATACGGGACAGGGCCTTTATGGGGGCTACACCTTC.

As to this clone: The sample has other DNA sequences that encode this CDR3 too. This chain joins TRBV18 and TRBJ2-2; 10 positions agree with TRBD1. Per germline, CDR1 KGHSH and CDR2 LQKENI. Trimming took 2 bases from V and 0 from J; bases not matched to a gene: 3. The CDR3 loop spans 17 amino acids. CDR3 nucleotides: TGTGCCAGCTCACCAAGAGGACAGGGGGCGAACACCGGGGAGCTGTTTTTT. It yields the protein CASSPRGQGANTGELFF.

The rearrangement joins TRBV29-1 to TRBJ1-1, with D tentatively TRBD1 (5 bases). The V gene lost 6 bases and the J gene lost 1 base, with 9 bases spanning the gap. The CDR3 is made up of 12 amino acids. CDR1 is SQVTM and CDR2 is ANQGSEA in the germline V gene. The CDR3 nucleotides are TGCAGCGTAAAAGGACAGAACACTGAAGCTTTCTTT. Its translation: CSVKGQNTEAFF.

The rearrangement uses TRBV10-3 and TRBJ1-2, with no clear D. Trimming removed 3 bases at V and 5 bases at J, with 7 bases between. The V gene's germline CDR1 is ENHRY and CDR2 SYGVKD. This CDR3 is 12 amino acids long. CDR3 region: CAISDGGYGYTF. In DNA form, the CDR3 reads TGTGCCATCAGTGATGGAGGATATGGCTACACCTTC.

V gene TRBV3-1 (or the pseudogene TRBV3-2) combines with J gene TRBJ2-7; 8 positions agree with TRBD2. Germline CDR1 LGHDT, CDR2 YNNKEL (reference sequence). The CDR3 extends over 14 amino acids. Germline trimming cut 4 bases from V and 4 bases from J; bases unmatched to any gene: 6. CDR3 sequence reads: CASSRSGGPYEQYF. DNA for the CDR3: TGTGCCAGCAGCCGCTCGGGGGGGCCTTACGAGCAGTACTTC.

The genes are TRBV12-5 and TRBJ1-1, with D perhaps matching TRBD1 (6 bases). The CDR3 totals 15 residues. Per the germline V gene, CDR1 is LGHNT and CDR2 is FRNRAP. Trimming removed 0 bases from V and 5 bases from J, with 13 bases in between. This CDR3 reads CASGLVTGKGTEAFF. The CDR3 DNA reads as TGTGCTAGTGGTTTGGTTACAGGGAAGGGTACTGAAGCTTTCTTT.

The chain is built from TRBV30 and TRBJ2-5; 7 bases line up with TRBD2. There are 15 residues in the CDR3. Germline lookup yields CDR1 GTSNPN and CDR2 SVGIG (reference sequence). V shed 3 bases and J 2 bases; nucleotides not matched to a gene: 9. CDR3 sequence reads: CAWSTPGLGQETQYF. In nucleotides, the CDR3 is TGTGCCTGGAGCACCCCCGGACTAGGGCAAGAGACCCAGTACTTC.

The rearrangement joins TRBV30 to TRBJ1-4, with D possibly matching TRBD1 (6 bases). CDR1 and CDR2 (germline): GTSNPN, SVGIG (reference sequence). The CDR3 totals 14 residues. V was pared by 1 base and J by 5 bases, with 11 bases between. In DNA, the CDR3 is TGTGCCTGGAGTGGGCCGGACAGCAATGAAAAACTGTTTTTT. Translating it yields CAWSGPDSNEKLFF.

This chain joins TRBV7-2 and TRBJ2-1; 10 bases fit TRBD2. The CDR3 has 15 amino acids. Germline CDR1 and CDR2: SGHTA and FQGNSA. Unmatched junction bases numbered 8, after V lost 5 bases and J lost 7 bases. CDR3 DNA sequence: TGTGCCAGCAGCAAAAGCGGGGGGGCTGGGAATGAGCAGTTCTTC. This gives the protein CASSKSGGAGNEQFF.

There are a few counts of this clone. The CDR3 reads CASSLGTGPGYQPQHF. CDR3 in DNA: TGCGCCAGCAGCTTGGGGACAGGTCCGGGCTATCAGCCCCAGCATTTT. The J gene is TRBJ1-5, the V gene TRBV5-1, with 7 bases lining up with TRBD1. Unmatched junction bases numbered 8, after V lost 0 bases and J lost 5 bases. The CDR3 is 16 amino acids. Germline CDR1 reads SGHRS; CDR2 reads YFSETQ.

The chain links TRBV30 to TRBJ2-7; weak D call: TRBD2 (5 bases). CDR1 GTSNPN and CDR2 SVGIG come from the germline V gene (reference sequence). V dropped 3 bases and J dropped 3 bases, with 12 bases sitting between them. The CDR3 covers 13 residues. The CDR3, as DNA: TGTGCCTGGAGACCGACGGGGATCTACGAGCAGTACTTC. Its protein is CAWRPTGIYEQYF.

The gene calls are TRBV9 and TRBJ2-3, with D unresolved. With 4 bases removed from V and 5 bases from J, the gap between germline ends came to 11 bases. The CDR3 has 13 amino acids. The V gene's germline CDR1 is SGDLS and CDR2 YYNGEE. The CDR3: CASSFIVRDTQYF. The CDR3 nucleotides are TGTGCCAGCAGCTTCATAGTGAGAGATACGCAGTATTTT.